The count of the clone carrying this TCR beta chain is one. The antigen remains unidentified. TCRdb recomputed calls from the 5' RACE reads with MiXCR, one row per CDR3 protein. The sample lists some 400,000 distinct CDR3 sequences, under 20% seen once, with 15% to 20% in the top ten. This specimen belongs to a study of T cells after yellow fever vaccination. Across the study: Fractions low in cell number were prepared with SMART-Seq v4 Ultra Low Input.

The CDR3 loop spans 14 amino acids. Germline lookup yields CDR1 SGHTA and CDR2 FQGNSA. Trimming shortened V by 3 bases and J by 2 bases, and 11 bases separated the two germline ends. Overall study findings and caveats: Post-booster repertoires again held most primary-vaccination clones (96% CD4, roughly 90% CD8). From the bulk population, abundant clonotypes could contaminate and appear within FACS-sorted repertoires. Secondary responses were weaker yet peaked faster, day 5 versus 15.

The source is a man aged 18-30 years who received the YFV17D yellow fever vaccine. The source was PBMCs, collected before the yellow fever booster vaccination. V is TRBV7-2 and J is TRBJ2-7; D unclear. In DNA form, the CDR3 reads TGTGCCAGCAGCTTTGATAGGTCGCCCTACGAGCAGTACTTC. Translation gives CASSFDRSPYEQYF.